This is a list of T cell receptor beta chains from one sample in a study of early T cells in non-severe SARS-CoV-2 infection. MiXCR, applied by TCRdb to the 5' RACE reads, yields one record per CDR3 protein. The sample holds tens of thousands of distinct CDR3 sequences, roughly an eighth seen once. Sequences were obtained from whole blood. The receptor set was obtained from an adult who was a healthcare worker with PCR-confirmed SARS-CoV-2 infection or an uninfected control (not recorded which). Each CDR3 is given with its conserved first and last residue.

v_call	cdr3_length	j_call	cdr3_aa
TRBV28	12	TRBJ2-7	CASRGQPYEQYF
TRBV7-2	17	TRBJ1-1	CASSLAVFGRGWTEAFF
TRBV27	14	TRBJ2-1	CASTAGGVYGEQFF
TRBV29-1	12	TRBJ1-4	CSVAGQNEKLFF
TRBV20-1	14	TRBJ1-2	CSARVTSSFYGYTF
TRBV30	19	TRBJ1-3	CAWRHLGLPEADAGNTIYF
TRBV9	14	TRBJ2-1	CASSVEREGLEQFF
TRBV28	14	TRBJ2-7	CASSMGQGASEQYF
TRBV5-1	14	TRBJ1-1	CASSLGYSNTEAFF
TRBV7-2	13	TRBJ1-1	CASRQGLNTEAFF
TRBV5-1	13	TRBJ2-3	CASSWGVTDTQYF
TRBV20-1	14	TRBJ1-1	CSARVSIVNTEAFF
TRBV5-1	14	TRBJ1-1	CASSLEALGGEAFF
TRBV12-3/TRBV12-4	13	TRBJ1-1	CASSLTLNTEAFF
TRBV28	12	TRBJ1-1	CASSLRQGITFF
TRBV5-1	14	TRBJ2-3	CASNSPGKGDTQYF
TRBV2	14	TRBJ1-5	CASRSGLLNQPQHF